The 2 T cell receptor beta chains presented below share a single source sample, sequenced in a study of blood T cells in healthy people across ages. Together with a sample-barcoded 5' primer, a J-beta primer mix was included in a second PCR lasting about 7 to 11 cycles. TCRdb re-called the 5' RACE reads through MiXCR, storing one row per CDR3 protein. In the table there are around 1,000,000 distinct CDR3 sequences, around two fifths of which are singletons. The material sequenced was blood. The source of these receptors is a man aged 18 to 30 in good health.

Written as DNA, the CDR3 is TGTGCCAGCAGCATCACAGGGAACGCACAGCCCCAGCATTTT. Protein sequence: CASSITGNAQPQHF. V is TRBV9 and J is TRBJ1-5; the D gene is possibly TRBD1 (6 bases). V lost 4 bases to trimming and J lost 7 bases, with 15 bases between them. This CDR3 comprises 14 residues. The V gene's germline CDR1 is SGDLS and CDR2 YYNGEE.

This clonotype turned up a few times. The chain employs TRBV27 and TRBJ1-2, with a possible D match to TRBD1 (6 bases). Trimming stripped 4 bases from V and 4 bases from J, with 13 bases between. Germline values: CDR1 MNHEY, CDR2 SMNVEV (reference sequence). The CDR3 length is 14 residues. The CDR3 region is CASSSNRESYGYTF. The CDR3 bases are TGTGCCAGCAGTTCCAACAGGGAGAGCTATGGCTACACCTTC.